The 9 T cell receptor beta chains reported below all come from one sample, sequenced in a study of beta chain features in type 1 diabetes. The whole isolated RNA underwent reverse transcription, so sequencing captured expressed TCRB transcripts. Repertoires were generated with immunoSEQ multiplex PCR, while TCRdb's copy carries only in-frame clones and drops some. In the table there are about 250,000 clones, over 12% of which are singletons. Material for sequencing was naive CD4+ T cells from blood. Source of these receptors: a woman aged 40 to 50 in good health.

This clone was counted only a few times. The chain employs TRBV27 and TRBJ1-5, with D hard to call. Trimming took off 0 bases at V and 7 bases at J, with 13 bases between the two ends. CDR3 length equals 15 residues. The germline gives CDR1 MNHEY, CDR2 SMNVEV (reference sequence). In DNA, the CDR3 is TGTGCCAGCAGTTTATCAGGTCGGGTCGAACAGCCCCAGCATTTT. Its protein product is CASSLSGRVEQPQHF.

This clone occurred a few times. The rearrangement links TRBV29-1 to TRBJ2-6, with TRBD1 matching 9 bases. The germline V gene encodes CDR1 SQVTM and CDR2 ANQGSEA. The V and J ends lost 4 bases and 0 bases, in that order; junction bases with no gene match: 16. This CDR3 has 20 amino acids. The CDR3 here is CSVGGRPGTGPFSGANVLTF. In DNA form, the CDR3 reads TGCAGCGTTGGGGGTAGACCGGGGACAGGGCCCTTCTCTGGGGCCAACGTCCTGACTTTC.

The V and J genes are TRBV5-4 and TRBJ2-5; 8 bases agree with TRBD1. The CDR3 extends over 15 amino acids. Germline CDR1 reads SGHNT; CDR2 reads YYREEE (reference sequence). Losses at the gene ends were 0 bases for V and 5 bases for J; bases not matched to a gene: 6. The CDR3 sequence: CASSLGAGGIETQYF. CDR3 coding DNA: TGTGCCAGCAGCTTGGGGGCAGGGGGCATCGAGACCCAGTACTTC.

The chain carries TRBV19 and TRBJ2-2; the match to TRBD2 covers 8 bases. V gave up 3 bases and J gave up 1 base; unmatched junction bases: 7. The CDR3 totals 17 residues. Germline CDR1 is LNHDA and CDR2 is SQIVND (reference sequence). The CDR3 nucleotides are TGTGCCAGTAGTATGGCCCGGGGGGGTCTGAACACCGGGGAGCTGTTTTTT. Protein product: CASSMARGGLNTGELFF.

This clone was detected a few times. Here the CDR3 DNA reads TGTGCCAGCAGCCCGCATCTCATGATTGGAGATTACTACGAGCAGTACTTC. Its translation: CASSPHLMIGDYYEQYF. The chain links TRBV7-2 to TRBJ2-7; D unresolved. The CDR3 spans 17 residues. Trimming left V 5 bases short and J 3 bases short, with 23 bases between. The V gene's germline CDR1 is SGHTA and CDR2 FQGNSA.

The V and J genes are TRBV5-1 and TRBJ2-5, with TRBD1 as a possible D gene (6 bases). Trimming shortened V by 1 base and J by 4 bases, and 14 bases separated the two germline ends. This CDR3 contains 15 residues. Germline V CDR1 and CDR2: SGHRS, YFSETQ. The chain's CDR3 is CASSLSLGGSETQYF. CDR3 DNA: TGCGCCAGCAGCTTGTCCTTAGGGGGATCAGAGACCCAGTACTTC.

The chain recombines TRBV25-1 with TRBJ2-3; D might be TRBD1 (5 bases). The germline V gene has CDR1 MGHDK and CDR2 SYGVNS. The V and J ends lost 5 bases and 0 bases respectively, with 9 bases between them. CDR3 length: 14 amino acids. CDR3: CASSHRQSTDTQYF. CDR3 bases: TGTGCCAGCAGTCACCGACAGAGCACAGATACGCAGTATTTT.

This clone was counted a few times. V and J are TRBV5-1 and TRBJ1-2; D perhaps matches TRBD1 (5 bases). The CDR3 runs to 14 residues. Trimming stripped 0 bases from V and 5 bases from J, with 11 bases between. Germline values: CDR1 SGHRS, CDR2 YFSETQ. CDR3 DNA: TGCGCCAGCAGCTTGGTGACAGAGTTATATGGCTACACCTTC. The encoded protein is CASSLVTELYGYTF.

The V and J genes are TRBV11-3 and TRBJ2-5; D perhaps matches TRBD1 (5 bases). The CDR3 is 13 amino acids. V shed 2 bases and J shed 5 bases, with 9 bases lying between them. The V gene's germline CDR1 is SGHNT and CDR2 YENEEA. CDR3 region: CASSLPGLETQYF. CDR3 DNA sequence: TGTGCCAGCAGCTTACCAGGGTTGGAGACCCAGTACTTC.